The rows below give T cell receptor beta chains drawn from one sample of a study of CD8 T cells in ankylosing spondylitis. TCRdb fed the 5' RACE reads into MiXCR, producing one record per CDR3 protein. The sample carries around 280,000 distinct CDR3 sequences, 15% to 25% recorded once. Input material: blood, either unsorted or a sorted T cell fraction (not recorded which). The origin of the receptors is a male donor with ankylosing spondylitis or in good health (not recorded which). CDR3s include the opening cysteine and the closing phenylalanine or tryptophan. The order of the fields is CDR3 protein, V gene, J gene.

cdr3_aa: CSASVRGGSPLHF
v_call: TRBV20-1
j_call: TRBJ1-6

cdr3_aa: CATLAHGQSLGNEQFF
v_call: TRBV10-3
j_call: TRBJ2-1

cdr3_aa: CASTESGLYQETQYF
v_call: TRBV28
j_call: TRBJ2-5

cdr3_aa: CSARDYGTGTSAYNEQFF
v_call: TRBV20-1
j_call: TRBJ2-1

cdr3_aa: CASSDPGGFTGELLF
v_call: TRBV2
j_call: TRBJ2-2

cdr3_aa: CASTLQGQETQYF
v_call: TRBV5-1
j_call: TRBJ2-5

cdr3_aa: CASSQPGRGTDTQYF
v_call: TRBV6-1
j_call: TRBJ2-3

cdr3_aa: CSVVRGQPNTGELFF
v_call: TRBV29-1
j_call: TRBJ2-2

cdr3_aa: CATTAGTEAFF
v_call: TRBV28
j_call: TRBJ1-1

cdr3_aa: CSARESGTSGIRTGELFF
v_call: TRBV20-1
j_call: TRBJ2-2

cdr3_aa: CSARADSAFGTQYF
v_call: TRBV20-1
j_call: TRBJ2-5